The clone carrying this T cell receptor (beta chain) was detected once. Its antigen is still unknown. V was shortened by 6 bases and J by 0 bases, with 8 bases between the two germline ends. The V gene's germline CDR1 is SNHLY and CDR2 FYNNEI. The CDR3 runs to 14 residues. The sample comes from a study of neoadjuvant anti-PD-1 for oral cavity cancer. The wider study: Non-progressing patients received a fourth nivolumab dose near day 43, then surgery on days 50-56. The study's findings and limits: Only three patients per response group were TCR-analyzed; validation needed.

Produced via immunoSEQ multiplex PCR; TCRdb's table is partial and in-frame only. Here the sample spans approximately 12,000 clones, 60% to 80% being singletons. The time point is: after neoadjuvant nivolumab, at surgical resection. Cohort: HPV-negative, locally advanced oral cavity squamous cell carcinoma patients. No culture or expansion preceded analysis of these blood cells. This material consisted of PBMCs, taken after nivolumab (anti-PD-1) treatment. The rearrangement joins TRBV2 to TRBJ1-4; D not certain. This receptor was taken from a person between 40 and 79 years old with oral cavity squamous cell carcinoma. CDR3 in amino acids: CASSADATNEKLFF. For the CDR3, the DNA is TGTGCCAGCAGCGCTGATGCAACTAATGAAAAACTGTTTTTT.